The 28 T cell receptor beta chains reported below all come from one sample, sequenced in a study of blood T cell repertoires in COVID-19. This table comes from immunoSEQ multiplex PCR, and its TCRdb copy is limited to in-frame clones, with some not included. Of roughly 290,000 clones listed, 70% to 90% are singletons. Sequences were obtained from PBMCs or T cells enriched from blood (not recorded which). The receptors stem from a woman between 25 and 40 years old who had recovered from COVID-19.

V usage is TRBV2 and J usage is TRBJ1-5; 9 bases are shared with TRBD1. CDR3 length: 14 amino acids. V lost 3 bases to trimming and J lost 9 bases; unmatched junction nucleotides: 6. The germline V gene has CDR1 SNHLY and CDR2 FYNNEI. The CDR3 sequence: CASSDTGGRGPQHF. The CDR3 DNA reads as TGTGCCAGCAGTGATACAGGGGGCCGGGGGCCCCAGCATTTT.

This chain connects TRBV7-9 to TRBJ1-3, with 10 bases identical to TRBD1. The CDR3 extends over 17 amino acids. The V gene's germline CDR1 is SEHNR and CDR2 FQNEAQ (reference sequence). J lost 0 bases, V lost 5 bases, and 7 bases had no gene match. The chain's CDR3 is CASSKPGQGHSGNTIYF. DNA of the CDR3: TGTGCCAGCAGCAAGCCGGGACAGGGGCACTCTGGAAACACCATATATTTT.

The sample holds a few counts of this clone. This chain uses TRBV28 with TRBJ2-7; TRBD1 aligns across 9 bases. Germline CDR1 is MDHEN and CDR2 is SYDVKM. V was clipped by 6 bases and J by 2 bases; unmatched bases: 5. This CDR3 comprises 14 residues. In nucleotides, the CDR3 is TGTGCCAGCAGACCCCGGGACAGGGCCTACGAGCAGTACTTC. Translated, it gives CASRPRDRAYEQYF.

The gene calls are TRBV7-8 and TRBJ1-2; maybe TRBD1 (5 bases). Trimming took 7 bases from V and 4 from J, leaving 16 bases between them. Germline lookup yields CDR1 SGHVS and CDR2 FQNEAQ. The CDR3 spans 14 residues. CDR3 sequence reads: CASNPGTRSYGYTF. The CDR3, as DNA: TGTGCCAGCAACCCCGGGACTCGGAGCTATGGCTACACCTTC.

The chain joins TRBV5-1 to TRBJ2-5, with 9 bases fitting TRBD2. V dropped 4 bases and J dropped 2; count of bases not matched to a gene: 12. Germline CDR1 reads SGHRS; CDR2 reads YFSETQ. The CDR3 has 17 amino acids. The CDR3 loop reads CASSLIASGMNQETQYF. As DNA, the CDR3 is TGCGCCAGCAGCCTGATAGCTAGCGGGATGAATCAAGAGACCCAGTACTTC.

CDR3 nucleotides: TGTGCCAGCAGCCTCGGACAGGGAGGATATGGCTACACCTTC. It yields the protein CASSLGQGGYGYTF. The rearrangement uses TRBV6-6 and TRBJ1-2; the match to TRBD1 covers 8 bases. With 6 bases clipped from V and 5 bases from J, the junction kept 8 bases outside the gene matches. This CDR3 has 14 residues. In germline, CDR1 is MNHNY, CDR2 SVGAGI (reference sequence).

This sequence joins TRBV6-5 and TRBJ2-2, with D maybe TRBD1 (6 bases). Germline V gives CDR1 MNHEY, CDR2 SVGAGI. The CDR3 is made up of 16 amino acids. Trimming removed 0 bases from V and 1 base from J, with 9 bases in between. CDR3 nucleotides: TGTGCCAGCAGTTACTCGCCCAGGGGGAACACCGGGGAGCTGTTTTTT. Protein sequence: CASSYSPRGNTGELFF.

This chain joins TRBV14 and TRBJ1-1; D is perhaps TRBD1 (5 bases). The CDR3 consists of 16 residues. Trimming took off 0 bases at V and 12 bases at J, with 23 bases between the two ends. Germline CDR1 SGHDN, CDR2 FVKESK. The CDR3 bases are TGTGCCAGCAGCCAAGATTCACTCACGGGACTATTCCGAACTTTCTTT. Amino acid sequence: CASSQDSLTGLFRTFF.

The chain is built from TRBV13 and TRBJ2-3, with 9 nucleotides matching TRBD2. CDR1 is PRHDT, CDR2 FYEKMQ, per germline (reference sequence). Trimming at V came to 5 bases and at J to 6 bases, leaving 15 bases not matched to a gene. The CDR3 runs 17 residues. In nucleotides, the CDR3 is TGTGCCAGCAGCCAATTGGTGCGGGAGGGGCCCCCGGATACGCAGTATTTT. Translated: CASSQLVREGPPDTQYF.

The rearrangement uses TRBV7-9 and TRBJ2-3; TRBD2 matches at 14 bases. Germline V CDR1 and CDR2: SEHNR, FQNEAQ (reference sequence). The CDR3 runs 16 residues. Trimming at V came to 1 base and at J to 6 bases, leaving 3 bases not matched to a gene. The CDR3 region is CASSLGTSGRYDTQYF. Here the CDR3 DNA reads TGTGCCAGCAGCTTAGGGACTAGCGGGAGGTATGATACGCAGTATTTT.

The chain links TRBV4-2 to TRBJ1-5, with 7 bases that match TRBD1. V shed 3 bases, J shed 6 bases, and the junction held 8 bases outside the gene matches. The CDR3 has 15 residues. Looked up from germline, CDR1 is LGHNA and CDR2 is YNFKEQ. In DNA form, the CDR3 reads TGTGCCAGCAGCCAGGGAAACAGGGGAAGTCAGCCCCAGCATTTT. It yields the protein CASSQGNRGSQPQHF.

The chain's CDR3 is CASSHKHEAFF. DNA of the CDR3: TGTGCCAGCAGTCATAAGCATGAAGCTTTCTTT. The rearrangement uses TRBV27 and TRBJ1-1, with D hard to call. V was pared by 5 bases and J by 7 bases, with 8 bases between. The CDR3 length is 11 residues. Germline CDR1 reads MNHEY; CDR2 reads SMNVEV (reference sequence).

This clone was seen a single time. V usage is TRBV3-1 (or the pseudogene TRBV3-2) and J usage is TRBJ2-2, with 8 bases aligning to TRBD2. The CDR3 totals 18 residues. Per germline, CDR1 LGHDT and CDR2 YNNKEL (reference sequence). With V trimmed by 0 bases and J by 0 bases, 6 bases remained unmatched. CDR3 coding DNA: TGTGCCAGCAGCCAAGAGGGTATAGCGGGATCGAACACCGGGGAGCTGTTTTTT. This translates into CASSQEGIAGSNTGELFF.

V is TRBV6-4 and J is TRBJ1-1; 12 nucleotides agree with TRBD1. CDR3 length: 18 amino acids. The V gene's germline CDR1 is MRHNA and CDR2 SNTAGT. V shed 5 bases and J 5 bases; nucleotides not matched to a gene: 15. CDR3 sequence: CASSPPNRDRGRVTEAFF. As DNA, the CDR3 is TGTGCCAGCAGTCCACCCAACCGGGACAGGGGGCGAGTGACTGAAGCTTTCTTT.

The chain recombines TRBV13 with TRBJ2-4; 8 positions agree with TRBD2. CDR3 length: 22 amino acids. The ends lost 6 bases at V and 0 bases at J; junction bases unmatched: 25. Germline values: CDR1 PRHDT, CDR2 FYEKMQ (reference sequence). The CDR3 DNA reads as TGTGCCAGCAGGCAGGCCGGGGACGGGACTAGGGGACGGTGGTTAGCCAAAAACATTCAGTACTTC. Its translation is CASRQAGDGTRGRWLAKNIQYF.

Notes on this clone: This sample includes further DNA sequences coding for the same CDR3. CDR3: CASSPRGQGSYEQYF. The CDR3 region has the DNA TGTGCCAGCTCACCACGGGGACAGGGAAGTTACGAGCAGTACTTC. The chain is built from TRBV18 and TRBJ2-7; TRBD1 agrees at 9 bases. The CDR3 spans 15 residues. J was trimmed by 4 bases and V by 1 base; bases with no gene match: 5. Germline V CDR1 and CDR2: KGHSH, LQKENI.

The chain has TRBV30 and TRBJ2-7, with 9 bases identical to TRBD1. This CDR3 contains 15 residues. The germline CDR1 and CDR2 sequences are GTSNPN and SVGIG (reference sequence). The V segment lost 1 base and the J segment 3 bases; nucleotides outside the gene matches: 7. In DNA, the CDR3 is TGTGCCTGGAGTGACCTCACAGGGGGCTTCTACGAGCAGTACTTC. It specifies CAWSDLTGGFYEQYF.

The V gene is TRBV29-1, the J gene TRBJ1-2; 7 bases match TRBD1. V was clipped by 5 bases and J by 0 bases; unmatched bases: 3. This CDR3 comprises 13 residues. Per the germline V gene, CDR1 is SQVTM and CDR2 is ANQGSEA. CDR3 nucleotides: TGCAGCGTTAGGGACAGCTCTAACTATGGCTACACCTTC. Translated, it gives CSVRDSSNYGYTF.

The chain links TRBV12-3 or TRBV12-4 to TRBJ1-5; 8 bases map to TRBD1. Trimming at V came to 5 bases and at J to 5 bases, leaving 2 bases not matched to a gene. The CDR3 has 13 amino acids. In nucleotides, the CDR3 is TGTGCCAGCAGTGCCAGGGGGCATCAGCCCCAGCATTTT. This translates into CASSARGHQPQHF.

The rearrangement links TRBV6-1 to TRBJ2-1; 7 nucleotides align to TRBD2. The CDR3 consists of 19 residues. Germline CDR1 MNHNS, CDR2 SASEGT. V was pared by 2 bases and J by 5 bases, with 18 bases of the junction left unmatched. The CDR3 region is CASSEYLVGRGIGDNEQFF. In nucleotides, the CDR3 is TGTGCCAGCAGTGAATATTTAGTGGGGCGGGGGATTGGGGACAATGAGCAGTTCTTC.

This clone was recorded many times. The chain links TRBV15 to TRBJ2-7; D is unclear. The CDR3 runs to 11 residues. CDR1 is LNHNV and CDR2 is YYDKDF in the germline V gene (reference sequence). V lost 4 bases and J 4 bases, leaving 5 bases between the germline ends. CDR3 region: CATSNRYEQYF. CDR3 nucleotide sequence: TGTGCCACCAGCAACCGGTACGAGCAGTACTTC. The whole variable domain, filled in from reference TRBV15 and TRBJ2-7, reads DAMVIQNPRYQVTQFGKPVTLSCSQTLNHNVMYWYQQKSSQAPKLLFHYYDKDFNNEADTPDNFQSRRPNTSFCFLDIRSPGLGDTAMYLCATSNRYEQYFGPGTRLTVT.

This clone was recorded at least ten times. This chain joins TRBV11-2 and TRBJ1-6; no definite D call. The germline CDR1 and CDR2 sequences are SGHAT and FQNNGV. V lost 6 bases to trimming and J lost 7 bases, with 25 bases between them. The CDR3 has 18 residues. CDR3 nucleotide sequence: TGTGCCAGCAGTTCCCCTGAGGGTACTACAGCCCGAAATTCACCCCTCCACTTT. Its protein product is CASSSPEGTTARNSPLHF.

CDR3 in DNA: TGTGCCAGCACTATGACTAGCGGGGCCCCCGGGGAGCTGTTTTTT. It encodes CASTMTSGAPGELFF. V gene TRBV27 combines with J gene TRBJ2-2; 11 bases fit TRBD2. Germline V gene lookup returns CDR1 MNHEY and CDR2 SMNVEV (reference sequence). The V and J ends lost 7 bases and 6 bases, in that order; junction bases with no gene match: 7. This CDR3 is built from 15 residues.

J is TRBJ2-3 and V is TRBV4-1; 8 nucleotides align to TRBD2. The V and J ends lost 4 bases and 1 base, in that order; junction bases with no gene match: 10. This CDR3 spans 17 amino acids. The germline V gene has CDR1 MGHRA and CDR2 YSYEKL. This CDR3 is CASSPQKAGAGTDTQYF. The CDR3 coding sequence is TGCGCCAGCAGCCCCCAAAAAGCGGGAGCTGGCACAGATACGCAGTATTTT.

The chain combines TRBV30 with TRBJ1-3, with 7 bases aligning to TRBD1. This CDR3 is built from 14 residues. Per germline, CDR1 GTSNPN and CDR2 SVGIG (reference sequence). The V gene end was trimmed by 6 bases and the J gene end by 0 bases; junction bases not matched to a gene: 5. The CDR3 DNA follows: TGTGCCTGCCAGACAGGGACCTCTGGAAACACCATATATTTT. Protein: CACQTGTSGNTIYF.

The CDR3 bases are TGTGCCAGCAGGGCTAGCGGCGGATACAATGAGCAGTTCTTC. Translated: CASRASGGYNEQFF. The chain joins TRBV7-8 to TRBJ2-1; 7 nucleotides match TRBD2. The germline V gene encodes CDR1 SGHVS and CDR2 FQNEAQ. This CDR3 contains 14 residues. Trimming took 6 bases from V and 4 from J; bases not matched to a gene: 6.

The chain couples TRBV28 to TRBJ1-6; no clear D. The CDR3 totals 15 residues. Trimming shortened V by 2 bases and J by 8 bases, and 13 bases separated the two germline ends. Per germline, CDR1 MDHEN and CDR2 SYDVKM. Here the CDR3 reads CASSLEYGEYSPLHF. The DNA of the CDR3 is TGTGCCAGCAGTTTAGAGTACGGGGAGTATTCACCCCTCCACTTT.

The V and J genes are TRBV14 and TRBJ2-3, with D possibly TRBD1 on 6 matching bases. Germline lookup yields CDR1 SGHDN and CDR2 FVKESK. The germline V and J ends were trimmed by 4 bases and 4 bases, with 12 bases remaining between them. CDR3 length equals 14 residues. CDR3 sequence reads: CASSPWTASDTQYF. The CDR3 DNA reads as TGTGCCAGCAGCCCTTGGACAGCCTCAGATACGCAGTATTTT.